One sample yielded the 32 T cell receptor beta chains listed below, sequenced in a study of blood T cell repertoires in COVID-19. Sequencing used immunoSEQ multiplex PCR; TCRdb keeps in-frame clones, though not all of them. The sample has approximately 150,000 clones, around four fifths seen once. Sequenced input: PBMCs or T cells enriched from blood (not recorded which). Source of these receptors: a woman aged 45-65 years who had recovered from COVID-19.

The V gene is TRBV19, the J gene TRBJ2-1; D is possibly TRBD1 (6 bases). The germline CDR1 and CDR2 sequences are LNHDA and SQIVND (reference sequence). The germline V and J ends were trimmed by 4 bases and 6 bases, with 16 bases remaining between them. This CDR3 region has 15 residues. The CDR3 sequence is CASSTQGNMINEQFF. The CDR3 DNA is TGTGCCAGTAGTACGCAGGGGAATATGATCAATGAGCAGTTCTTC.

The chain couples TRBV6-5 to TRBJ1-2; D is perhaps TRBD1 (5 bases). Trimming took 3 bases from V and 2 from J, leaving 7 bases between them. Germline CDR1 MNHEY, CDR2 SVGAGI. The CDR3 is 13 residues long. CDR3 coding DNA: TGTGCCAGCAGTTATGCAGGGAACTATGGCTACACCTTC. Amino acid sequence: CASSYAGNYGYTF.

This sequence joins TRBV6-1 and TRBJ1-6; TRBD1 is a possible D gene (6 bases). CDR1 and CDR2 (germline): MNHNS, SASEGT. The CDR3 runs 13 residues. Trimming removed 7 bases at V and 9 bases at J, with 13 bases between. The CDR3 reads CASTLQGTSPLHF. The CDR3 DNA reads as TGTGCCAGCACCCTCCAGGGGACTTCACCCCTCCACTTT.

J is TRBJ2-4 and V is TRBV7-9; perhaps TRBD1 as D (6 bases). CDR1 is SEHNR and CDR2 is FQNEAQ in the germline V gene (reference sequence). The CDR3 is 15 amino acids. Trimming took off 7 bases at V and 3 bases at J, with 16 bases between the two ends. The CDR3 loop is CASTDAPRGKNIQYF. The DNA for the CDR3 is TGTGCCAGCACCGATGCCCCCAGGGGCAAAAACATTCAGTACTTC.

The chain has TRBV7-3 and TRBJ2-1, with 9 bases matching TRBD2. The germline gives CDR1 SGHTA, CDR2 FQGTGA. Unmatched junction bases numbered 11, after V lost 5 bases and J lost 9 bases. CDR3 size: 15 residues. CDR3 in DNA: TGTGCCAGCAGCGCCCAAGCGGGGCGGGAGGGTGAGCAGTTCTTC. Amino acids: CASSAQAGREGEQFF.

In this sample, this clone turned up a few times. The J gene is TRBJ2-7, the V gene TRBV27; unclear D gene. This CDR3 region has 12 residues. The germline V gene encodes CDR1 MNHEY and CDR2 SMNVEV (reference sequence). V lost 8 bases to trimming and J lost 3 bases, with 11 bases between them. The CDR3 reads CASVGSDYEQYF. The CDR3 nucleotides read TGTGCCAGCGTGGGCTCCGACTACGAGCAGTACTTC.

The gene calls are TRBV3-1 (or the pseudogene TRBV3-2) and TRBJ1-1; 11 bases are a match to TRBD1. This CDR3 comprises 15 residues. V trimming: 4 bases; J trimming: 2 bases; junction bases outside the gene matches: 3. From germline, CDR1 is LGHDT and CDR2 YNNKEL (reference sequence). This chain's CDR3 is CASSRTGGANTEAFF. DNA for the CDR3: TGTGCCAGCAGCCGGACAGGGGGCGCAAACACTGAAGCTTTCTTT.

The rearrangement uses TRBV5-4 and TRBJ2-5, with 7 bases that match TRBD2. The length of the CDR3 is 17 residues. With V trimmed by 4 bases and J by 4 bases, 16 bases remained unmatched. The V gene's germline CDR1 is SGHNT and CDR2 YYREEE (reference sequence). The CDR3 protein is CASSPEGGRGGVETQYF. The CDR3 nucleotides are TGTGCCAGCAGCCCCGAGGGAGGGAGGGGAGGCGTAGAGACCCAGTACTTC. The whole variable domain, remainder taken from reference TRBV5-4 and TRBJ2-5, is ETGVTQSPTHLIKTRGQQVTLRCSSQSGHNTVSWYQQALGQGPQFIFQYYREEENGRGNFPPRFSGLQFPNYSSELNVNALELDDSALYLCASSPEGGRGGVETQYFGPGTRLLVL.

This clone appeared once. This chain connects TRBV25-1 to TRBJ1-3; TRBD1 might be the D (6 bases). The germline CDR1 and CDR2 sequences are MGHDK and SYGVNS. The CDR3 consists of 17 residues. Trimming took 1 base from V and 1 from J, leaving 14 bases between them. CDR3 loop: CASSELGWQGSGNTIYF. CDR3 coding DNA: TGTGCCAGCAGTGAATTGGGGTGGCAGGGGTCTGGAAACACCATATATTTT. Combining the CDR3 with reference TRBV25-1 and TRBJ1-3 gives the whole variable domain EADIYQTPRYLVIGTGKKITLECSQTMGHDKMYWYQQDPGMELHLIHYSYGVNSTEKGDLSSESTVSRIRTEHFPLTLESARPSHTSQYLCASSELGWQGSGNTIYFGEGSWLTVV.

The CDR3 loop reads CASSYPGTEKLFF. The CDR3 DNA reads TGTGCCAGCAGTTATCCCGGGACAGAAAAACTGTTTTTT. The gene calls are TRBV6-5 and TRBJ1-4; D possibly corresponds to TRBD1 (6 bases). The CDR3 is 13 amino acids. Trimming stripped 3 bases from V and 8 bases from J, with 10 bases between. From germline, CDR1 is MNHEY and CDR2 SVGAGI.

This clone was observed once. This chain links TRBV7-9 with TRBJ1-5; tentative D call: TRBD1 (6 bases). CDR1 is SEHNR and CDR2 is FQNEAQ in the germline V gene (reference sequence). The CDR3 has 14 amino acids. Trimming took off 6 bases at V and 9 bases at J, with 18 bases between the two ends. The chain's CDR3 is CASSSGTHAGPQHF. The CDR3 DNA reads TGTGCCAGCAGTTCCGGGACACACGCAGGGCCCCAGCATTTT.

The chain combines TRBV7-2 with TRBJ2-7, with TRBD1 identical over 9 bases. V gave up 8 bases and J gave up 6 bases; unmatched junction bases: 11. Germline V gene lookup returns CDR1 SGHTA and CDR2 FQGNSA. This CDR3 is 14 amino acids long. The DNA of the CDR3 is TGTGCCAGCGGACACCGGGACAGGGCCCGCGAGCAGTACTTC. Translated, it gives CASGHRDRAREQYF.

The chain links TRBV7-2 to TRBJ1-4; D is possibly TRBD1 (5 bases). Germline values: CDR1 SGHTA, CDR2 FQGNSA. V was cut by 3 bases and J by 5 bases, with 10 bases left in between. The CDR3 has 14 amino acids. CDR3 residues: CASSFGGANEKLFF. The CDR3 DNA follows: TGTGCCAGCAGCTTTGGTGGGGCGAATGAAAAACTGTTTTTT. Complete variable domain (other parts from reference TRBV7-2 and TRBJ1-4): GAGVSQSPSNKVTEKGKDVELRCDPISGHTALYWYRQSLGQGLEFLIYFQGNSAPDKSGLPSDRFSAERTGGSVSTLTIQRTQQEDSAVYLCASSFGGANEKLFFGSGTQLSVL.

The chain combines TRBV7-6 with TRBJ1-1; D is uncertain. The CDR3 contains 13 residues. Trimming stripped 5 bases from V and 1 base from J, with 8 bases between. The germline V gene encodes CDR1 SGHVS and CDR2 FNYEAQ. Written as DNA, the CDR3 is TGTGCCAGCAGCCCCCAACAGAACACTGAAGCTTTCTTT. Protein product: CASSPQQNTEAFF.

The CDR3 coding sequence is TGTGCCAGCAGCGTACCCCCGGGCGAGCAGTACTTC. As protein: CASSVPPGEQYF. The chain couples TRBV7-2 to TRBJ2-7; D unclear. Germline-derived CDR1 and CDR2 are SGHTA and FQGNSA. Trimming took off 5 bases at V and 6 bases at J, with 11 bases between the two ends. This CDR3 contains 12 residues.

This chain joins TRBV27 and TRBJ1-2; 7 bases are a match to TRBD1. Unmatched junction bases numbered 11, after V lost 1 base and J lost 12 bases. Germline CDR1 is MNHEY and CDR2 is SMNVEV (reference sequence). CDR3 size: 14 residues. The CDR3 sequence is CASSLYGGDSGNTF. CDR3 in DNA: TGTGCCAGCAGTTTATACGGGGGGGACAGCGGTAACACCTTC.

This rearrangement joins TRBV5-4 to TRBJ2-7, with D perhaps TRBD2 (6 bases). Germline-derived CDR1 and CDR2 are SGHNT and YYREEE (reference sequence). V was shortened by 0 bases and J by 1 base, with 11 bases between the two germline ends. The CDR3 is made up of 15 amino acids. The CDR3 region is CASSLVGGTSYEQYF. The CDR3 DNA follows: TGTGCCAGCAGCTTGGTCGGGGGAACTTCCTACGAGCAGTACTTC.

The chain couples TRBV2 to TRBJ2-5; D is perhaps TRBD1 (5 bases). The CDR3 runs to 13 residues. V lost 5 bases, J lost 2 bases, and 9 bases lay in between. Germline V CDR1 and CDR2: SNHLY, FYNNEI. As DNA, the CDR3 is TGTGCCAGCAGTCGTGGGGCACAAGAGACCCAGTACTTC. As protein: CASSRGAQETQYF.

The genes are TRBV4-2 and TRBJ2-5; tentatively, D is TRBD1 (6 bases). V was pared by 11 bases and J by 3 bases, with 19 bases between. The length of the CDR3 is 14 residues. In germline, CDR1 is LGHNA, CDR2 YNFKEQ. In nucleotides, the CDR3 is TGTGCCGTAGGTCGAGGGGGTGGTGAAGAGACCCAGTACTTC. This gives the protein CAVGRGGGEETQYF.

The rearrangement links TRBV9 to TRBJ2-3; 10 bases align to TRBD2. Germline CDR1 and CDR2: SGDLS and YYNGEE. V lost 3 bases to trimming and J lost 2 bases; unmatched junction nucleotides: 6. CDR3 size: 16 residues. The CDR3 protein is CASSALAGDPTDTQYF. In nucleotides, the CDR3 is TGTGCCAGCAGCGCCCTAGCGGGGGACCCCACAGATACGCAGTATTTT.

The chain links TRBV6-2 or TRBV6-3 to TRBJ2-5, with TRBD2 as a possible D gene (5 bases). V lost 5 bases and J lost 4, with 17 bases in between. CDR3 length equals 15 residues. Germline CDR1 reads MNHEY; CDR2 reads SVGEGT. DNA of the CDR3: TGTGCCAGCAGTACGGAGACTAAGGGTCGAGAGACCCAGTACTTC. Its translation: CASSTETKGRETQYF.

This rearrangement joins TRBV29-1 to TRBJ2-2; D remains unclear. Per germline, CDR1 SQVTM and CDR2 ANQGSEA. The CDR3 is 11 amino acids. V lost 6 bases to trimming and J lost 5 bases, with 7 bases between them. This chain's CDR3 is CSVLTTGELFF. The CDR3 DNA follows: TGCAGCGTACTAACTACCGGGGAGCTGTTTTTT.

The V call is TRBV10-3, the J call TRBJ2-1; 13 bases are a match to TRBD2. Germline V gene data show CDR1 as ENHRY and CDR2 as SYGVKD. The CDR3 length is 20 residues. V was clipped by 6 bases and J by 0 bases; unmatched bases: 14. CDR3 bases: TGTGCCATCAGGCGGGACAGGGGGACTAGCGGGATTTCCTCCTACAATGAGCAGTTCTTC. This gives the protein CAIRRDRGTSGISSYNEQFF.

The chain links TRBV7-2 to TRBJ1-2; D unresolved. The length of the CDR3 is 14 residues. Germline values: CDR1 SGHTA, CDR2 FQGNSA. V was cut by 5 bases and J by 2 bases, with 12 bases left in between. In DNA form, the CDR3 reads TGTGCCAGCAGCCTGCACGGGTACAACTATGGCTACACCTTC. Translation: CASSLHGYNYGYTF.

This clone has a handful of counts. This chain's CDR3 is CASRPWTVEAFF. The CDR3 DNA is TGTGCCAGCAGACCATGGACAGTGGAAGCTTTCTTT. The chain is built from TRBV7-8 and TRBJ1-1; weak D call: TRBD1 (6 bases). The germline CDR1 and CDR2 sequences are SGHVS and FQNEAQ. Trimming cost V 6 bases and J 8 bases, with 13 bases left between them. The CDR3 runs 12 residues.

V gene TRBV7-3 combines with J gene TRBJ2-7; tentative D call: TRBD2 (5 bases). Germline CDR1 and CDR2: SGHTA and FQGTGA. The V end was cut by 3 bases, the J end by 7 bases, with 10 bases between. The CDR3 is 12 amino acids. The CDR3 loop is CASSLAGGEQYF. The CDR3 bases are TGTGCCAGCAGCTTGGCTGGCGGGGAGCAGTACTTC.

The genes are TRBV6-5 and TRBJ1-3, with TRBD1 identical over 7 bases. Germline lookup yields CDR1 MNHEY and CDR2 SVGAGI. The CDR3 runs to 15 residues. V trimming: 6 bases; J trimming: 1 base; junction bases outside the gene matches: 6. CDR3 amino acids: CASSLTGVSGNTIYF. The CDR3 DNA reads TGTGCCAGCAGCCTTACAGGGGTATCTGGAAACACCATATATTTT.

CDR3 loop: CASSARQGDLNSPLHF. Here the CDR3 DNA reads TGTGCCAGCAGTGCCAGGCAGGGGGACCTTAATTCACCCCTCCACTTT. The chain is built from TRBV2 and TRBJ1-6; 7 positions match TRBD1. In germline, CDR1 is SNHLY, CDR2 FYNNEI. V lost 4 bases, J lost 6 bases, and 9 bases stayed unmatched. The CDR3 has 16 residues.

V and J are TRBV7-9 and TRBJ2-7; a possible D gene is TRBD1 (6 bases). CDR3 length: 14 amino acids. The ends were cut back, 3 bases at V and 2 bases at J, with 11 bases in the middle. Germline V lookup: CDR1 SEHNR, CDR2 FQNEAQ (reference sequence). The CDR3 DNA follows: TGTGCCAGCAGCTTTGGGGCAGGGGCCTACGAGCAGTACTTC. Encoded protein: CASSFGAGAYEQYF.

V gene TRBV11-3 combines with J gene TRBJ2-2; maybe TRBD1 (5 bases). CDR3 length equals 15 residues. V was pared by 5 bases and J by 5 bases, with 15 bases between. Germline CDR1 reads SGHNT; CDR2 reads YENEEA. This CDR3 is CASSLQGKGTGELFF. DNA for the CDR3: TGTGCCAGCAGCCTCCAGGGAAAGGGGACCGGGGAGCTGTTTTTT.

The chain joins TRBV6-1 to TRBJ1-1; TRBD1 matches 9 bases. Trimming at V came to 2 bases and at J to 3 bases, leaving 7 bases not matched to a gene. Looked up from germline, CDR1 is MNHNS and CDR2 is SASEGT. The CDR3 length is 16 residues. The CDR3 is CASSERQGVRYTEAFF. The DNA for the CDR3 is TGTGCCAGCAGTGAACGACAGGGGGTTCGGTACACTGAAGCTTTCTTT.

The chain carries TRBV24-1 and TRBJ2-5; the D gene is possibly TRBD1 (6 bases). The CDR3 length is 15 residues. Trimming took off 1 base at V and 3 bases at J, with 11 bases between the two ends. Germline loops: CDR1 KGHDR, CDR2 SFDVKD. The DNA for the CDR3 is TGTGCCACCAGTGATTTCGACAGGAGAAAAGAGACCCAGTACTTC. Translated: CATSDFDRRKETQYF.